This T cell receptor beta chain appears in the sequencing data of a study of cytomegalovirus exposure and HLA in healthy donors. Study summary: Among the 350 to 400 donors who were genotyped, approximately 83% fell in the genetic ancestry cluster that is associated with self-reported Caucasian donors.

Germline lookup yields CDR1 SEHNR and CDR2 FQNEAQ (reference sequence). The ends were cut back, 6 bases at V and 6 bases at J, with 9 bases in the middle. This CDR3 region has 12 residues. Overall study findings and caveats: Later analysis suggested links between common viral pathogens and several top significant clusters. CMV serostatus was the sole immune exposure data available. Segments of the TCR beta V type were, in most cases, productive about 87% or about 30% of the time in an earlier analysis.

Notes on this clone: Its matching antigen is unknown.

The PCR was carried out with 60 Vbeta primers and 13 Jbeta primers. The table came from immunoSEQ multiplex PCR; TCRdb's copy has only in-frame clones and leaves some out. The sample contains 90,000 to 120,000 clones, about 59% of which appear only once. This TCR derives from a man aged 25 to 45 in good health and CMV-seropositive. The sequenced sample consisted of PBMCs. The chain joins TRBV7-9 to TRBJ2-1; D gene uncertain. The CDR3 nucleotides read TGTGCCAGCAGTACTCTCCTCAATGAGCAGTTCTTC. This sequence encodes CASSTLLNEQFF.